This T cell receptor beta chain is drawn from a study of T-cell reconstitution after alpha-beta-depleted transplantation in children. A library of TCRbeta sequences, prepared with unique molecular identifiers, was generated. TCRdb re-called the PCR reads with MiXCR, one entry per CDR3 protein. The sample shows fewer than 550,000 distinct CDR3 sequences, 11% of them seen only once. The sequence was obtained from a female patient aged 2 to 10 who had a stem cell transplant for aplastic anemia, so the T cells may come from the graft donor. Sample: PBMCs, mostly from graft donor cells, taken 180 days after TCRalphabeta/CD19-depleted stem cell transplant.

CDR3 loop: CASSYSRGLNSPLHF. In DNA, the CDR3 is TGTGCCAGCAGTTACTCGAGGGGTTTGAATTCACCCCTCCACTTT. V usage is TRBV6-5 and J usage is TRBJ1-6; TRBD1 is a possible D gene (5 bases). This CDR3 comprises 15 residues. CDR1 MNHEY and CDR2 SVGAGI come from the germline V gene. Trimming stripped 0 bases from V and 7 bases from J, with 10 bases between.